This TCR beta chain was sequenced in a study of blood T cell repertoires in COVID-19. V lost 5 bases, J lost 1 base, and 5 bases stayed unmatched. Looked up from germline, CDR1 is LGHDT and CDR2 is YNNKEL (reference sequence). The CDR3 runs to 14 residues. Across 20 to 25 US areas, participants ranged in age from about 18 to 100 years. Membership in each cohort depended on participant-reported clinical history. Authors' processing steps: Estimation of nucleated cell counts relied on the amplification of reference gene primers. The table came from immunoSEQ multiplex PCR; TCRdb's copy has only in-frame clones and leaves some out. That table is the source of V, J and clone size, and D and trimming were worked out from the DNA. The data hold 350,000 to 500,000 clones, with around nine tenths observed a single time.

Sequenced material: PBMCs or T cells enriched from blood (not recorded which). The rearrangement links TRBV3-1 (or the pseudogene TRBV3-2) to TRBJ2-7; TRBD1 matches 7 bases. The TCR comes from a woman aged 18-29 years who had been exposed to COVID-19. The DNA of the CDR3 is TGTGCCAGCAGCAATCGACAGGGTTCCTACGAGCAGTACTTC. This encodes CASSNRQGSYEQYF.